What follows is one T cell receptor beta chain and its context. This sample was included in a study of shared clonotypes between healthy human individuals. The table came from immunoSEQ multiplex PCR; TCRdb's copy has only in-frame clones and leaves some out. The repertoire holds around 2.5 million clones, with roughly 93% as singletons. Germline-derived CDR1 and CDR2 are SGHVS and FQNEAQ. Deletions cut 5 bases from V and 6 bases from J, with 13 bases between. CDR3 size: 13 residues. The origin of this receptor is a man aged 18 to 29 in good health. Some clones in this sample may be carry-over from other donors' samples. The chain employs TRBV7-8 and TRBJ1-1; TRBD1 might be the D (6 bases). The specimen sequenced was naive CD4+ T cells from PBMCs. Subset defined: CD45RA+ positively selected. CDR3 region: CASSVRTAPEAFF. The CDR3 nucleotides read TGTGCCAGCAGCGTAAGGACAGCCCCTGAAGCTTTCTTT.